Shown below are 15 T cell receptor beta chains from a single sample sequenced in a study of blood T cells in healthy people across ages. Primers used in a second PCR of about 6 to 11 cycles were a sample-barcoded 5' primer and a J-beta primer mix. A single record per CDR3 protein comes from TCRdb applying MiXCR to the 5' RACE reads. The sample records about 810,000 distinct CDR3 sequences, around 34% being singletons. Sequencing input: blood. The receptors come from a man younger than 30 in good health.

At least ten counts were recorded for this clonotype. The V gene is TRBV25-1, the J gene TRBJ1-2; possibly TRBD1 for D (5 bases). CDR3 length: 14 residues. In germline, CDR1 is MGHDK, CDR2 SYGVNS. V was clipped by 1 base and J by 4 bases, with 10 bases between them. The CDR3 loop is CASSESGGGYGYTF. In DNA, the CDR3 is TGTGCCAGCAGTGAATCGGGGGGAGGCTATGGCTACACCTTC.

This chain connects TRBV4-1 to TRBJ2-5, with no clear D. The CDR3 runs 14 residues. Trimming removed 0 bases at V and 11 bases at J, with 16 bases between. In germline, CDR1 is MGHRA, CDR2 YSYEKL. The CDR3 loop is CASSQEVVKYEQYF. The CDR3 DNA reads as TGCGCCAGCAGCCAAGAGGTTGTAAAGTATGAGCAGTACTTC.

This clonotype was recorded a few times. V gene TRBV12-3 or TRBV12-4 combines with J gene TRBJ1-1, with D possibly matching TRBD1 (5 bases). V was cut by 5 bases and J by 1 base, with 17 bases left in between. The CDR3 totals 16 residues. DNA of the CDR3: TGTGCCAGCAGTCCGGATCGAGCCAGGGCGAACACTGAAGCTTTCTTT. Residues: CASSPDRARANTEAFF.

V usage is TRBV5-1 and J usage is TRBJ2-6; D call uncertain. Between the trimmed V and J ends, which lost 4 bases and 1 base, there was a span of 18 bases. Germline V CDR1 and CDR2: SGHRS, YFSETQ. This CDR3 is built from 18 residues. The CDR3 sequence is CASSPRGPRPSGANVLTF. Written as DNA, the CDR3 is TGCGCCAGCAGCCCACGAGGACCGCGCCCTTCTGGGGCCAACGTCCTGACTTTC.

Note on this clonotype: This may arise from a read error, as a much more abundant clone is one base away. This chain joins TRBV28 and TRBJ2-1, with D possibly TRBD2 on 6 matching bases. This CDR3 is built from 15 residues. V was trimmed by 4 bases and J by 4 bases, leaving 14 bases between them. Germline lookup yields CDR1 MDHEN and CDR2 SYDVKM. The CDR3 here is CASSSQGLPYNEQFF. CDR3 DNA sequence: TGTGCCAGCAGTTCCCAGGGACTGCCGTACAATGAGCAGTTCTTC.

This clonotype was seen a few times. The gene calls are TRBV20-1 and TRBJ2-4, with D perhaps matching TRBD1 (7 bases). The V and J ends lost 1 base and 7 bases respectively, with 14 bases between them. This CDR3 contains 14 residues. The germline V gene has CDR1 DFQATT and CDR2 SNEGSKA (reference sequence). CDR3 sequence reads: CSARGRGPENIQYF. Written as DNA, the CDR3 is TGCAGTGCTAGAGGGAGGGGGCCGGAGAACATTCAGTACTTC.

The V and J genes are TRBV7-2 and TRBJ2-3; D is unresolved. Trimming removed 4 bases from V and 6 bases from J, with 14 bases in between. The CDR3 length is 14 residues. Germline lookup yields CDR1 SGHTA and CDR2 FQGNSA. CDR3 sequence: CASSSVRFTDTQYF. The CDR3 nucleotides read TGTGCCAGCAGCTCCGTGAGGTTTACGGATACGCAGTATTTT.

The J gene is TRBJ1-6, the V gene TRBV12-3 or TRBV12-4; D is uncertain. Trimming left V 6 bases short and J 8 bases short, with 14 bases between. CDR3 length equals 14 residues. Written as DNA, the CDR3 is TGTGCCAGCAGACCCGCCCAAGCGCATTCACCCCTCCACTTT. Translation: CASRPAQAHSPLHF.

This rearrangement joins TRBV6-6 to TRBJ1-1; no clear D gene. V shed 1 base and J shed 11 bases, with 11 bases lying between them. The CDR3 has 12 amino acids. Per the germline V gene, CDR1 is MNHNY and CDR2 is SVGAGI (reference sequence). Here the CDR3 reads CASSYFGDSAFF. CDR3 nucleotide sequence: TGTGCCAGCAGTTACTTCGGGGATTCGGCTTTCTTT.

This clonotype showed up many times. The chain employs TRBV7-3 and TRBJ2-5; 7 nucleotides align to TRBD2. CDR3 length: 13 amino acids. CDR1 SGHTA and CDR2 FQGTGA come from the germline V gene. V lost 5 bases and J lost 11; bases outside the gene matches: 11. CDR3 region: CASSRGLPDEQYF. Written as DNA, the CDR3 is TGTGCCAGCAGCCGGGGACTACCCGATGAGCAGTACTTC.

The rearrangement joins TRBV5-5 to TRBJ2-1, with 7 bases lining up with TRBD1. V trimming: 6 bases; J trimming: 0 bases; junction bases outside the gene matches: 6. The CDR3 is made up of 15 amino acids. Germline CDR1 SGHKS, CDR2 YYEKEE (reference sequence). This CDR3 is CASNPTGLSYNEQFF. CDR3 nucleotides: TGTGCCAGCAACCCGACAGGGCTCTCCTACAATGAGCAGTTCTTC.

For this clonotype: A clone one base away is much larger, so this may be a read error. This chain uses TRBV12-3 or TRBV12-4 with TRBJ2-1; 7 bases are a match to TRBD1. The CDR3 covers 19 residues. V trimming: 5 bases; J trimming: 8 bases; junction bases outside the gene matches: 24. The CDR3 here is CASSPPGRQGPYGYDEQFF. DNA for the CDR3: TGTGCCAGCAGTCCTCCGGGCCGACAGGGACCCTACGGGTACGATGAGCAGTTCTTC.

This clonotype was observed a few times. A single base separates this from a much larger clone, so it may be a read error. The genes are TRBV12-3 or TRBV12-4 and TRBJ1-2; no clear D gene. The CDR3 consists of 14 residues. V gave up 7 bases and J gave up 4 bases, with 16 bases separating them. The DNA for the CDR3 is TGTGCCAGCACCGCCCGTTGGGGTCCCTATGGCTACACCTTC. Its protein is CASTARWGPYGYTF.

The rearrangement joins TRBV27 to TRBJ2-1; D unclear. V dropped 11 bases and J dropped 8 bases, with 16 bases sitting between them. This CDR3 is built from 12 residues. Germline V gives CDR1 MNHEY, CDR2 SMNVEV (reference sequence). CDR3 loop: CAGIFLKDEQFF. In nucleotides, the CDR3 is TGTGCCGGCATTTTTTTGAAGGATGAGCAGTTCTTC.

In this sample, this clonotype turned up a few times. The chain links TRBV20-1 to TRBJ1-4, with D perhaps TRBD1 (5 bases). The CDR3 is 14 amino acids. Germline CDR1 is DFQATT and CDR2 is SNEGSKA (reference sequence). The V end lost 0 bases, the J end lost 6 bases, and 11 bases lay between the germline ends. The CDR3 spells CSARDTRGDEKLFF. DNA of the CDR3: TGCAGTGCTAGAGATACACGGGGCGATGAAAAACTGTTTTTT.